The rows below give T cell receptor beta chains drawn from one sample of a study of T-cell memory formation after mild COVID-19. TCRdb redid the calling of the 5' RACE reads with MiXCR, one entry per CDR3 protein. Among approximately 150,000 distinct CDR3 sequences listed, roughly 19% were seen once. Sequencing was done on a sample of PBMCs or a T cell subset sorted from them (not recorded which). The receptors shown here come from an adult woman who had mild COVID-19 (a few samples of this study predate the infection). Cell type and time point are not known. Both conserved end residues are part of each CDR3. Fields, in order: CDR3 protein, CDR3 DNA, D gene, J gene, clone size, V gene. The D gene is left open where the match is weak. Clone size, where shown, is once, few, many, or a class for clones that have expanded.

CASSLASESSGTGELFF | TGCGCCAGCAGCTTGGCCTCGGAATCTAGCGGGACCGGGGAGCTGTTTTTT | TRBD2 | TRBJ2-2 | few | TRBV5-1
CASSYSVATNYGYTF | TGTGCCAGCAGTTACTCGGTTGCCACTAACTATGGCTACACCTTC | NA | TRBJ1-2 | few | TRBV6-5
CASSPRWGRAVIDTQYF | TGTGCCAGCAGCCCCAGGTGGGGCAGGGCGGTAATAGATACGCAGTATTTT | NA | TRBJ2-3 | few | TRBV12-3/TRBV12-4
CASSRTGNFYNEQFF | TGTGCCAGCAGCCGGACAGGGAACTTCTACAATGAGCAGTTCTTC | TRBD1 | TRBJ2-1 | many | TRBV11-1
CASSLGRKVGETQYF | TGTGCCAGCAGCTTAGGCAGGAAGGTGGGGGAGACCCAGTACTTC | NA | TRBJ2-5 | few | TRBV7-8
CATSEGVTNEKLFF | TGTGCCACCAGTGAAGGGGTAACTAATGAAAAACTGTTTTTT | NA | TRBJ1-4 | few | TRBV24-1
CASSLDQGLGNQPQHF | TGTGCCAGCAGCTTAGACCAAGGGTTAGGCAATCAGCCCCAGCATTTT | NA | TRBJ1-5 | few | TRBV7-8
CASGGQYTEAFF | TGTGCCAGCGGGGGACAGTACACTGAAGCTTTCTTT | TRBD1 | TRBJ1-1 | few | TRBV12-3/TRBV12-4
CASSPGVTETQYF | TGCGCCAGCAGCCCCGGAGTGACGGAGACCCAGTACTTC | NA | TRBJ2-5 | NA | TRBV5-1
CASSHRQGLGTQYF | TGTGCCAGCAGCCATAGACAGGGGCTGGGGACCCAGTACTTC | TRBD1 | TRBJ2-5 | NA | TRBV7-2
CASSLLNREQYF | TGTGCCAGCAGTTTATTGAACCGGGAGCAGTACTTC | NA | TRBJ2-7 | NA | TRBV28
CASSLWGTGTYEQYF | TGCGCCAGCAGCTTGTGGGGGACGGGAACCTACGAGCAGTACTTC | NA | TRBJ2-7 | few | TRBV5-1
CASSLTDGTSYNEQFF | TGTGCCAGCAGCTTAACGGACGGGACATCCTACAATGAGCAGTTCTTC | NA | TRBJ2-1 | NA | TRBV7-6
CASSSGVADTQYF | TGTGCCAGCAGCTCAGGGGTTGCAGATACGCAGTATTTT | NA | TRBJ2-3 | NA | TRBV11-3
CASSVVPGPTGELFF | TGTGCCAGCAGCGTAGTTCCGGGGCCCACCGGGGAGCTGTTTTTT | NA | TRBJ2-2 | NA | TRBV9
CSASPTGQTYEQYF | TGCAGTGCCAGCCCCACGGGACAGACCTACGAGCAGTACTTC | TRBD1 | TRBJ2-7 | many | TRBV20-1
CSARGGWTALTEAFF | TGCAGTGCTAGGGGGGGTTGGACAGCTCTCACTGAAGCTTTCTTT | NA | TRBJ1-1 | NA | TRBV20-1
CASSMVRGRNEQYF | TGTGCCAGCAGCATGGTCAGGGGGCGCAACGAGCAGTACTTC | TRBD1 | TRBJ2-7 | few | TRBV7-6
CATAPRIRQETQYF | TGTGCCACCGCACCCCGGATTCGCCAAGAGACCCAGTACTTC | NA | TRBJ2-5 | NA | TRBV7-8
CASSRRRDWDYGYTF | TGTGCCAGCAGCCGGAGGCGGGATTGGGACTATGGCTACACCTTC | NA | TRBJ1-2 | NA | TRBV12-3/TRBV12-4
CASSSGTGRLAVNNEQFF | TGCGCCAGCAGCTCTGGGACAGGGCGTCTCGCGGTCAACAATGAGCAGTTCTTC | TRBD1 | TRBJ2-1 | many | TRBV5-1
CASGRANVLTF | TGTGCCAGCGGTAGGGCCAACGTCCTGACTTTC | NA | TRBJ2-6 | many | TRBV6-5
CASSDGLALTPEQYF | TGTGCCAGCAGCGACGGACTAGCGTTAACCCCCGAGCAGTACTTC | TRBD2 | TRBJ2-7 | few | TRBV3-1
CASSPVAGGHAGELFF | TGCGCCAGCAGCCCCGTAGCGGGGGGGCACGCCGGGGAGCTGTTTTTT | TRBD2 | TRBJ2-2 | NA | TRBV5-1
CASSQGAKGEAFF | TGTGCCAGCAGCCAGGGGGCCAAAGGTGAAGCTTTCTTT | TRBD1 | TRBJ1-1 | once | TRBV7-3
CASRPTGTGGSQPQHF | TGTGCCAGCAGGCCAACCGGGACAGGGGGGAGTCAGCCCCAGCATTTT | TRBD1 | TRBJ1-5 | NA | TRBV7-2
CSVVLAGQGRPQHF | TGCAGCGTTGTCCTAGCGGGACAGGGGAGGCCCCAGCATTTT | TRBD1 | TRBJ1-5 | few | TRBV29-1
CASSLEAGYGYTF | TGCGCCAGCAGCTTGGAGGCGGGATATGGCTACACCTTC | NA | TRBJ1-2 | NA | TRBV5-1
CSARDLVGPGDTQYF | TGCAGTGCTAGAGACCTCGTGGGACCGGGGGATACGCAGTATTTT | NA | TRBJ2-3 | medium-sized | TRBV20-1
CASRGSKAYEAFF | TGTGCCAGCAGGGGGAGCAAGGCGTACGAAGCTTTCTTT | NA | TRBJ1-1 | few | TRBV12-3/TRBV12-4
CASRRTTGGGNTIYF | TGTGCCAGCAGAAGGACCACAGGGGGTGGAAACACCATATATTTT | TRBD1 | TRBJ1-3 | few | TRBV6-6
CASSLTGGVQSDGYTF | TGTGCCAGCAGCTTAACAGGAGGGGTACAATCCGATGGCTACACCTTC | NA | TRBJ1-2 | few | TRBV7-3
CASNSRTPNTEAFF | TGTGCCAGCAATAGCAGAACACCGAACACTGAAGCTTTCTTT | NA | TRBJ1-1 | few | TRBV6-5
CASSLLVRLGHF | TGTGCCAGCAGCTTATTAGTGCGACTGGGCCATTTT | NA | TRBJ1-5 | few | TRBV11-2
CASSSRDGEAFF | TGTGCCAGCAGCTCCCGGGACGGTGAAGCTTTCTTT | NA | TRBJ1-1 | NA | TRBV5-4
CASSRPTGVQNTEAFF | TGCGCCAGCAGCCGACCGACAGGGGTCCAGAACACTGAAGCTTTCTTT | TRBD1 | TRBJ1-1 | few | TRBV5-1
CASSFRQAGGHEQFF | TGTGCCAGCAGTTTTCGACAAGCGGGGGGGCACGAGCAGTTCTTC | TRBD2 | TRBJ2-1 | few | TRBV2
CASSLARGSDYGYTF | TGTGCCAGCAGCTTAGCTCGGGGGTCTGACTATGGCTACACCTTC | NA | TRBJ1-2 | few | TRBV7-6
CASRQHRATYEQYF | TGTGCCAGCAGACAACACAGGGCCACCTACGAGCAGTACTTC | NA | TRBJ2-7 | NA | TRBV6-5
CASTPGGSGANVLTF | TGTGCCAGCACCCCCGGGGGATCTGGGGCCAACGTCCTGACTTTC | NA | TRBJ2-6 | NA | TRBV6-6
CASTDRGQETQYF | TGTGCCAGCACGGACAGGGGGCAAGAGACCCAGTACTTC | TRBD1 | TRBJ2-5 | NA | TRBV12-3/TRBV12-4